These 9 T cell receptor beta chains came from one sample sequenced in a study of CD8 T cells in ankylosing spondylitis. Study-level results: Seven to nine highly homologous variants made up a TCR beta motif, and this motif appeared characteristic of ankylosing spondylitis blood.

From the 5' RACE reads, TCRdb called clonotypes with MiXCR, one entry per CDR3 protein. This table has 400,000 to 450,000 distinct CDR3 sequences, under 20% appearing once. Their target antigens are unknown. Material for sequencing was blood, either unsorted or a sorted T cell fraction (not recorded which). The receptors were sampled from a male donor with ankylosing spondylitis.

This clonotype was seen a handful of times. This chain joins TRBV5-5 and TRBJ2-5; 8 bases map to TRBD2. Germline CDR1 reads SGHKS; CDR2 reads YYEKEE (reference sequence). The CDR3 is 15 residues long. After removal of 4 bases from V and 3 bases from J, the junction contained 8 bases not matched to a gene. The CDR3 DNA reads TGTGCCAGCAGCCCCCGGGGGGGACCAGAAGAGACCCAGTACTTC. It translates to CASSPRGGPEETQYF. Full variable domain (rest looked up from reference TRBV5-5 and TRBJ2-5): DAGVTQSPTHLIKTRGQQVTLRCSPISGHKSVSWYQQVLGQGPQFIFQYYEKEERGRGNFPDRFSARQFPNYSSELNVNALLLGDSALYLCASSPRGGPEETQYFGPGTRLLVL.

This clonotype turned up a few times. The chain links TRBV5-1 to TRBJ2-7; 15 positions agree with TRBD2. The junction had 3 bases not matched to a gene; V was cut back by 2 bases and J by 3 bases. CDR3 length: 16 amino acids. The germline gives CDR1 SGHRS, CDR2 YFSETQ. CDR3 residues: CASSLGTSGRLYEQYF. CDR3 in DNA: TGCGCCAGCAGCTTAGGGACTAGCGGGAGGCTCTACGAGCAGTACTTC. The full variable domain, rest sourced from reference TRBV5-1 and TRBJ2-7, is KAGVTQTPRYLIKTRGQQVTLSCSPISGHRSVSWYQQTPGQGLQFLFEYFSETQRNKGNFPGRFSGRQFSNSRSEMNVSTLELGDSALYLCASSLGTSGRLYEQYFGPGTRLTVT.

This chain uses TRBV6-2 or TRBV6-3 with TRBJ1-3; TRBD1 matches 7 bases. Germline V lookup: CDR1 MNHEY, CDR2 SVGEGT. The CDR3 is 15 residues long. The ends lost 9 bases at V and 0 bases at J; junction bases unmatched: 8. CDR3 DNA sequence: TGTGCCAGTTCCCTCCGGGACAGCTCTGGAAACACCATATATTTT. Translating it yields CASSLRDSSGNTIYF.

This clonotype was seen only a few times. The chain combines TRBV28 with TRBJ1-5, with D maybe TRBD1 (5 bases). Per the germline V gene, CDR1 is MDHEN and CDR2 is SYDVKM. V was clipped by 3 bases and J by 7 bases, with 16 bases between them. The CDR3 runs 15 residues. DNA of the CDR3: TGTGCCAGCAGTTTTTTGGGGGGTGGACGGCAGCCCCAGCATTTT. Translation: CASSFLGGGRQPQHF.

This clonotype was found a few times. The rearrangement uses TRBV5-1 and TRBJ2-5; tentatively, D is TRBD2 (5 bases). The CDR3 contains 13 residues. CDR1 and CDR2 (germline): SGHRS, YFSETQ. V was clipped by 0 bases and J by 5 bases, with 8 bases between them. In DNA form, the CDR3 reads TGCGCCAGCAGCTTGGTTTCGGGGGAGACCCAGTACTTC. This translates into CASSLVSGETQYF.

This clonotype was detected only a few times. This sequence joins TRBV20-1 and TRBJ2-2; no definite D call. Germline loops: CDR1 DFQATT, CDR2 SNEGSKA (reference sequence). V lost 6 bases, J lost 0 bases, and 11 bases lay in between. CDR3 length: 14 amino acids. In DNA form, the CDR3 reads TGCAGTGCGTGGGAACACCCGAACACCGGGGAGCTGTTTTTT. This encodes CSAWEHPNTGELFF.

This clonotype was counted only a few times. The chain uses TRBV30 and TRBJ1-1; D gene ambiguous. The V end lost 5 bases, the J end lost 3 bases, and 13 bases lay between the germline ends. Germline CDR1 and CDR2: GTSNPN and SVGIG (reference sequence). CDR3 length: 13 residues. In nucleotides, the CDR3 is TGTGCCTGGCGGTCTACCCGTGACACTGAAGCTTTCTTT. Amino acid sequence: CAWRSTRDTEAFF.

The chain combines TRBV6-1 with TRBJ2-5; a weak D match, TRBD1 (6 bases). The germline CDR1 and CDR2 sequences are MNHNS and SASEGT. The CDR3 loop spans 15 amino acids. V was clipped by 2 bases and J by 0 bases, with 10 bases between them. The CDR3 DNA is TGTGCCAGCAGTGAACAGGGGACGTACCAAGAGACCCAGTACTTC. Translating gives CASSEQGTYQETQYF.

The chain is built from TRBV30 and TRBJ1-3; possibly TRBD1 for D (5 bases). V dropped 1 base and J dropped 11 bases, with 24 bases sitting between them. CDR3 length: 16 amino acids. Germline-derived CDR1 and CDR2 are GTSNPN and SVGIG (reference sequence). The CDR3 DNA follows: TGTGCCTGGAGTGCTGGGGCTTCTCATCAGCGGTCGGCCATATATTTT. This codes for CAWSAGASHQRSAIYF.